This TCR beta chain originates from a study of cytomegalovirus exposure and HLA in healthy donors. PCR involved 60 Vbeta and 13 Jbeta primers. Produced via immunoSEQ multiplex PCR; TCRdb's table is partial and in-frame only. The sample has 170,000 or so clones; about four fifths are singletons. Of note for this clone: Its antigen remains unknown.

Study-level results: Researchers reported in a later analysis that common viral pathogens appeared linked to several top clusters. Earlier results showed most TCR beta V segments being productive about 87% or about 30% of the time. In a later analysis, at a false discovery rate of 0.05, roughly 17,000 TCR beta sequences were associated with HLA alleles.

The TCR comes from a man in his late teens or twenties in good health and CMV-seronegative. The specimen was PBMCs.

This chain's CDR3 is CATSSWTRSSTDTQYF. As DNA, the CDR3 is TGTGCCACCAGCAGTTGGACTAGATCTAGCACAGATACGCAGTATTTT. The chain employs TRBV15 and TRBJ2-3; TRBD2 matches at 7 bases. The CDR3 is 16 residues long. The germline V gene encodes CDR1 LNHNV and CDR2 YYDKDF (reference sequence). With V trimmed by 3 bases and J by 0 bases, 6 bases remained unmatched.